The entry below gives a single TCR beta chain sequence along with its context. The protocol was immunoSEQ multiplex PCR, while the TCRdb copy is restricted to in-frame clones and leaves out a portion. Altogether over a million clones are present, about 77% being singletons, with the ten largest covering 1.5%. This record belongs to a study of shared clonotypes between healthy human individuals. The germline V gene has CDR1 SGHRS and CDR2 YFSETQ. CDR3 size: 15 residues. V lost 7 bases to trimming and J lost 1 base; unmatched junction nucleotides: 5. Researchers partitioned CD4+ cells into CD45RA+ naive and CD45RA-negative memory subsets.

The V and J genes are TRBV5-1 and TRBJ2-2; 9 nucleotides line up with TRBD1. Sequenced sample: memory CD4+ T cells sorted from blood. The subset was: CD45RA-negative fraction. The clonotype comes from a man aged 18 to 30 in good health. CDR3 bases: TGCGCCAGCGCCGCGGGACAGGGGAACACCGGGGAGCTGTTTTTT. Translated: CASAAGQGNTGELFF.